Listed below are T cell receptor beta chains from one sample, sequenced in a study of T-cell reconstitution after alpha-beta-depleted transplantation in children. TCRdb reanalysed the PCR reads using MiXCR and keeps one entry per CDR3 protein. The profile shows approximately 520,000 distinct CDR3 sequences, 32% of them singletons. The material sequenced was PBMCs from the stem cell graft donor, taken from the stem cell graft. The receptor source for this set is a human donor who donated a stem cell graft to a child with aplastic anemia. Both conserved end residues are part of each CDR3. D genes are given only for firm matches. Size values are once, few and many counts, or a class for expanded clones, and some rows have none.

cdr3_nt: TGTGCCAGCAGCTTACAGGGGAAAAGCACAGATACGCAGTATTTT
cdr3_aa: CASSLQGKSTDTQYF
d_call: .
j_call: TRBJ2-3
v_call: TRBV7-3
clone_size: .

cdr3_nt: TGCAGTGCTAGGATGAAGGAGACCCAGTACTTC
cdr3_aa: CSARMKETQYF
d_call: .
j_call: TRBJ2-5
v_call: TRBV20-1
clone_size: few

cdr3_nt: TGCGCCAGCAGCTTGGAGGCTAGCGGCAATGAGCAGTTCTTC
cdr3_aa: CASSLEASGNEQFF
d_call: TRBD2
j_call: TRBJ2-1
v_call: TRBV5-1
clone_size: .

cdr3_nt: TGTGCCAGCAGGATGGACCGGAACACTGAAGCTTTCTTT
cdr3_aa: CASRMDRNTEAFF
d_call: .
j_call: TRBJ1-1
v_call: TRBV7-2
clone_size: few

cdr3_nt: TGTGCCAGCAGCTCCATCACCGTAGCCAAAAACATTCAGTACTTC
cdr3_aa: CASSSITVAKNIQYF
d_call: .
j_call: TRBJ2-4
v_call: TRBV5-6
clone_size: .

cdr3_nt: TGCAGTGCTAGAGATGTTGGGGGGTGGCGCCGTTCACCCCTCCACTTT
cdr3_aa: CSARDVGGWRRSPLHF
d_call: .
j_call: TRBJ1-6
v_call: TRBV20-1
clone_size: .

cdr3_nt: TGTGCCAGCAGCTACTTTGGGACGGTTGAAGCTTTCTTT
cdr3_aa: CASSYFGTVEAFF
d_call: .
j_call: TRBJ1-1
v_call: TRBV25-1
clone_size: few

cdr3_nt: TGTGCCAGCAGAACCACCTGGGCTAGCGGGAGATCTGGACTCTCCTACAATGAGCAGTTCTTC
cdr3_aa: CASRTTWASGRSGLSYNEQFF
d_call: TRBD2
j_call: TRBJ2-1
v_call: TRBV28
clone_size: .

cdr3_nt: TGTGCCAGCAGTTTAAGTCTAGGGGGATACAATGAGCAGTTCTTC
cdr3_aa: CASSLSLGGYNEQFF
d_call: .
j_call: TRBJ2-1
v_call: TRBV12-3/TRBV12-4
clone_size: few

cdr3_nt: TGTGCCAGCAGATCCCTAAGGGCCACTGAAGCTTTCTTT
cdr3_aa: CASRSLRATEAFF
d_call: .
j_call: TRBJ1-1
v_call: TRBV12-3/TRBV12-4
clone_size: .

cdr3_nt: TGCAGCGAATTACCGGGGGGCACTGAAGCTTTCTTT
cdr3_aa: CSELPGGTEAFF
d_call: .
j_call: TRBJ1-1
v_call: TRBV20-1
clone_size: .

cdr3_nt: TGCGCCAGCAGCGCCGTCCAGGACCTCTATGGCTACACCTTC
cdr3_aa: CASSAVQDLYGYTF
d_call: .
j_call: TRBJ1-2
v_call: TRBV5-1
clone_size: .

cdr3_nt: TGTGCCAGCAGTCCCCTAGCAGGCCCCAACACTGAAGCTTTCTTT
cdr3_aa: CASSPLAGPNTEAFF
d_call: .
j_call: TRBJ1-1
v_call: TRBV6-1
clone_size: .

cdr3_nt: TGTGCCAGCAGCCCCCATCCCGGGACAGGGATGGCAGATACGCAGTATTTT
cdr3_aa: CASSPHPGTGMADTQYF
d_call: TRBD1
j_call: TRBJ2-3
v_call: TRBV14
clone_size: once

cdr3_nt: TGTGCCAGCAGCCAAGGGGACTCGACCACAGATACGCAGTATTTT
cdr3_aa: CASSQGDSTTDTQYF
d_call: .
j_call: TRBJ2-3
v_call: TRBV14
clone_size: .

cdr3_nt: TGTGCCAGCAGCGTAGGTAGCTTCACCGGGGAGCTGTTTTTT
cdr3_aa: CASSVGSFTGELFF
d_call: .
j_call: TRBJ2-2
v_call: TRBV9
clone_size: .

cdr3_nt: TGCGCCAGCAGCGCTACTGACAGCTCCTACGAGCAGTACTTC
cdr3_aa: CASSATDSSYEQYF
d_call: .
j_call: TRBJ2-7
v_call: TRBV5-1
clone_size: .

cdr3_nt: TGTGCCAGCAACGCGGCGGACTGGACTTACGAGCAGTACTTC
cdr3_aa: CASNAADWTYEQYF
d_call: .
j_call: TRBJ2-7
v_call: TRBV12-3/TRBV12-4
clone_size: .

cdr3_nt: TGCAGTGCACGAACCGGGACGGGAAATCAAGAGACCCAGTACTTC
cdr3_aa: CSARTGTGNQETQYF
d_call: .
j_call: TRBJ2-5
v_call: TRBV20-1
clone_size: many

cdr3_nt: TGTGCCAGCAGTGAGCACAGGACTCCGAGCTCTGGGGCCAACGTCCTGACTTTC
cdr3_aa: CASSEHRTPSSGANVLTF
d_call: .
j_call: TRBJ2-6
v_call: TRBV25-1
clone_size: .

cdr3_nt: TGTGCCAGCAGAGGACCGGGACTAGACACCGGGGAGCTGTTTTTT
cdr3_aa: CASRGPGLDTGELFF
d_call: TRBD2
j_call: TRBJ2-2
v_call: TRBV5-8
clone_size: .

cdr3_nt: TGCAGTGCTAGAGATTTCTTCGGGAGTGACCAACACAATGAGCAGTTCTTC
cdr3_aa: CSARDFFGSDQHNEQFF
d_call: .
j_call: TRBJ2-1
v_call: TRBV20-1
clone_size: few

cdr3_nt: TGCAGTGCTACAGCTTCCTACGAGCAGTACTTC
cdr3_aa: CSATASYEQYF
d_call: .
j_call: TRBJ2-7
v_call: TRBV20-1
clone_size: many

cdr3_nt: TGTGCCAGCTCCCCACTCGGGAGGGTGAGCTACACCTTC
cdr3_aa: CASSPLGRVSYTF
d_call: .
j_call: TRBJ1-2
v_call: TRBV18
clone_size: .

cdr3_nt: TGTGCCAGCTCCCAGGCAGGAACTCCAACCTACGAGCAGTACTTC
cdr3_aa: CASSQAGTPTYEQYF
d_call: .
j_call: TRBJ2-7
v_call: TRBV18
clone_size: few

cdr3_nt: TGTGCCAGCAGCTTGGGAGGGGGATTCGGGAGCTACGAGCAGTACTTC
cdr3_aa: CASSLGGGFGSYEQYF
d_call: .
j_call: TRBJ2-7
v_call: TRBV7-2
clone_size: .

cdr3_nt: TGTGCCAGCAGCCCCCAGGCGGTGCCGACCACAGATACGCAGTATTTT
cdr3_aa: CASSPQAVPTTDTQYF
d_call: .
j_call: TRBJ2-3
v_call: TRBV6-1
clone_size: .

cdr3_nt: TGCGCCAGCAGTCGTGGGACAGGGGCCTACAATGAGCAGTTCTTC
cdr3_aa: CASSRGTGAYNEQFF
d_call: TRBD1
j_call: TRBJ2-1
v_call: TRBV23-1
clone_size: .

cdr3_nt: TGTGCCAGCAGTGAGGGGACGGACAATCAGCCCCAGCATTTT
cdr3_aa: CASSEGTDNQPQHF
d_call: .
j_call: TRBJ1-5
v_call: TRBV25-1
clone_size: .

cdr3_nt: TGCAGTGCTAGAGATCCTGGTGGGACAGGGTATGGTCAGCCCCAGCATTTT
cdr3_aa: CSARDPGGTGYGQPQHF
d_call: TRBD1
j_call: TRBJ1-5
v_call: TRBV20-1
clone_size: .

cdr3_nt: TGTGCCAGCAGCAAAGCTAGCGGGAGAGTGACCGGGGAGCTGTTTTTT
cdr3_aa: CASSKASGRVTGELFF
d_call: .
j_call: TRBJ2-2
v_call: TRBV21-1
clone_size: .

cdr3_nt: TGTGCCAGCAGTTACCGACAGAAGAGGGACACCATATATTTT
cdr3_aa: CASSYRQKRDTIYF
d_call: .
j_call: TRBJ1-3
v_call: TRBV6-5
clone_size: few

cdr3_nt: TGTGCCAGCAGTTGGGGGGGCTCCGAAGCTTTCTTT
cdr3_aa: CASSWGGSEAFF
d_call: .
j_call: TRBJ1-1
v_call: TRBV6-2/TRBV6-3
clone_size: .

cdr3_nt: TGTGCCAGCAGTTACGTCCGCACAGATACGCAGTATTTT
cdr3_aa: CASSYVRTDTQYF
d_call: .
j_call: TRBJ2-3
v_call: TRBV6-5
clone_size: few

cdr3_nt: TGTGCCAGCAGTTCCCCTCGAGGCGGAATAGCTAACTATGGCTACACCTTC
cdr3_aa: CASSSPRGGIANYGYTF
d_call: .
j_call: TRBJ1-2
v_call: TRBV6-5
clone_size: .

cdr3_nt: TGCAGTGCTACGGACAGGGCAAACTATGGCTACACCTTC
cdr3_aa: CSATDRANYGYTF
d_call: TRBD1
j_call: TRBJ1-2
v_call: TRBV20-1
clone_size: .

cdr3_nt: TGTGCCAGCAGCCAACCAGGGCTCTGGAACACTGAAGCTTTCTTT
cdr3_aa: CASSQPGLWNTEAFF
d_call: .
j_call: TRBJ1-1
v_call: TRBV6-1
clone_size: few

cdr3_nt: TGTGCCAGCAGCGTAGACGGAGGTCCTGAAGCTTTCTTT
cdr3_aa: CASSVDGGPEAFF
d_call: .
j_call: TRBJ1-1
v_call: TRBV9
clone_size: few

cdr3_nt: TGTGCCTGGAGTGAGAGGGGGCTAAATACGCAGTATTTT
cdr3_aa: CAWSERGLNTQYF
d_call: TRBD1
j_call: TRBJ2-3
v_call: TRBV30
clone_size: few

cdr3_nt: TGTGCCAGCGGACTTAGAACAGGGTTGATGGAGACCCAGTACTTC
cdr3_aa: CASGLRTGLMETQYF
d_call: .
j_call: TRBJ2-5
v_call: TRBV21-1
clone_size: few

cdr3_nt: TGCAGCGTTACTAGCGGGAGTTACGAGCAGTACTTC
cdr3_aa: CSVTSGSYEQYF
d_call: TRBD2
j_call: TRBJ2-7
v_call: TRBV29-1
clone_size: .

cdr3_nt: TGCAGTGCCCCGCTTTCGGGATGGCGGGACTACAATGAGCAGTTCTTC
cdr3_aa: CSAPLSGWRDYNEQFF
d_call: .
j_call: TRBJ2-1
v_call: TRBV20-1
clone_size: many

cdr3_nt: TGCAGTGCCGCGGACAGGGCCAGCTCTGGAAACACCATATATTTT
cdr3_aa: CSAADRASSGNTIYF
d_call: TRBD1
j_call: TRBJ1-3
v_call: TRBV20-1
clone_size: few

cdr3_nt: TGTGCCAGCAGTCTCGGGACTAGCGGATTCTACGAGCAGTACTTC
cdr3_aa: CASSLGTSGFYEQYF
d_call: TRBD2
j_call: TRBJ2-7
v_call: TRBV27
clone_size: few

cdr3_nt: TGTGCCAGCACCTTCAGGGACTCTGAAAACACCATATATTTT
cdr3_aa: CASTFRDSENTIYF
d_call: .
j_call: TRBJ1-3
v_call: TRBV28
clone_size: .

cdr3_nt: TGTGCCAGCAGGATTCAGGGATCCACTGAAGCTTTCTTT
cdr3_aa: CASRIQGSTEAFF
d_call: .
j_call: TRBJ1-1
v_call: TRBV12-3/TRBV12-4
clone_size: few

cdr3_nt: TGTGCCAGCAGCATCCCCGGGGAGGGTCAGTACTTC
cdr3_aa: CASSIPGEGQYF
d_call: TRBD2
j_call: TRBJ2-4
v_call: TRBV7-2
clone_size: .

cdr3_nt: TGCGCCATTCCGGGACTCGCCACCGGGGAGCTGTTTTTT
cdr3_aa: CAIPGLATGELFF
d_call: .
j_call: TRBJ2-2
v_call: TRBV5-1
clone_size: .

cdr3_nt: TGTGCCAGCAGTTCTGGTAATAGCTATGGCTACACCTTC
cdr3_aa: CASSSGNSYGYTF
d_call: .
j_call: TRBJ1-2
v_call: TRBV12-3/TRBV12-4
clone_size: few

cdr3_nt: TGCTGTGCTAGGGGGACTAGCGGGAGAGAAGAGACCCAGTACTTC
cdr3_aa: CCARGTSGREETQYF
d_call: TRBD2
j_call: TRBJ2-5
v_call: TRBV20-1
clone_size: .

cdr3_nt: TGTGCCAGCAGTGAAGGGGAGGGGAACTATGGCTACACCTTC
cdr3_aa: CASSEGEGNYGYTF
d_call: .
j_call: TRBJ1-2
v_call: TRBV6-1
clone_size: .

cdr3_nt: TGTGCCAGCAGTCCAAGCCCGGGAGGTGGGGATGGCTACACCTTC
cdr3_aa: CASSPSPGGGDGYTF
d_call: .
j_call: TRBJ1-2
v_call: TRBV12-3/TRBV12-4
clone_size: .

cdr3_nt: TGCAGTGCTCCCCGGGACAGAAGAACGAACACTGAAGCTTTCTTT
cdr3_aa: CSAPRDRRTNTEAFF
d_call: TRBD1
j_call: TRBJ1-1
v_call: TRBV20-1
clone_size: few

cdr3_nt: TGCAGTGCTCAAACAGGGGACAATCAGCCCCAGCATTTT
cdr3_aa: CSAQTGDNQPQHF
d_call: TRBD1
j_call: TRBJ1-5
v_call: TRBV20-1
clone_size: few

cdr3_nt: TGTGCCAGCAGCTTGGATCTGGACCTGGAGACCCAGTACTTC
cdr3_aa: CASSLDLDLETQYF
d_call: .
j_call: TRBJ2-5
v_call: TRBV5-4
clone_size: .

cdr3_nt: TGTGCCAGCAGCACACCGGGACCCGCAGGGACCCAGTACTTC
cdr3_aa: CASSTPGPAGTQYF
d_call: .
j_call: TRBJ2-5
v_call: TRBV5-6
clone_size: few

cdr3_nt: TGCAGTGCTAGAGGACTAGCGGGAGGATCATTTGGTTATACGCAGTATTTT
cdr3_aa: CSARGLAGGSFGYTQYF
d_call: TRBD2
j_call: TRBJ2-3
v_call: TRBV20-1
clone_size: many

cdr3_nt: TGTGCCAGCAGCCCTTACAGGGATACGCAGTATTTT
cdr3_aa: CASSPYRDTQYF
d_call: .
j_call: TRBJ2-3
v_call: TRBV27
clone_size: .

cdr3_nt: TGTGCCAGCAGCTTAGTACGGCAGGGGTGGGCCTCGGGGCAGTTCTTC
cdr3_aa: CASSLVRQGWASGQFF
d_call: .
j_call: TRBJ2-1
v_call: TRBV7-2
clone_size: few

cdr3_nt: TGCAGCGTCCGGGACGGAGCAAACACTGAAGCTTTCTTT
cdr3_aa: CSVRDGANTEAFF
d_call: .
j_call: TRBJ1-1
v_call: TRBV29-1
clone_size: few